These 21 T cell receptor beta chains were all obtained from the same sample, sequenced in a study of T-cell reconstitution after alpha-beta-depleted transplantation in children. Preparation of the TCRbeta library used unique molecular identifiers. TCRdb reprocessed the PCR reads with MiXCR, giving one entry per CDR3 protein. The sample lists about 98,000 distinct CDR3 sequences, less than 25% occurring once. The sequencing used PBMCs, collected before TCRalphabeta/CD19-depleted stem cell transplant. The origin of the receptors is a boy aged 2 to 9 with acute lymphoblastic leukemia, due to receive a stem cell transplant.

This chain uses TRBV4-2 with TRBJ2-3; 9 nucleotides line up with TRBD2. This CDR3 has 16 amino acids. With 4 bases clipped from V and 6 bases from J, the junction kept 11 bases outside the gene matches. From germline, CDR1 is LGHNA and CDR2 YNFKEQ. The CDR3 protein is CASSPTSGGYSDTQYF. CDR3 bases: TGTGCCAGCAGCCCGACTAGCGGAGGGTACTCGGATACGCAGTATTTT.

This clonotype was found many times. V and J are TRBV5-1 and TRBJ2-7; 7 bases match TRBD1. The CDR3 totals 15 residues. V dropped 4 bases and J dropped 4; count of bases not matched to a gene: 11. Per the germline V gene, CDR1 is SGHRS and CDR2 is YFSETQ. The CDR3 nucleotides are TGCGCCAGCAGCGAACCCGACAGGGCCACGTACGAGCAGTACTTC. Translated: CASSEPDRATYEQYF. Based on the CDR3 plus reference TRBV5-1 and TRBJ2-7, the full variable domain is KAGVTQTPRYLIKTRGQQVTLSCSPISGHRSVSWYQQTPGQGLQFLFEYFSETQRNKGNFPGRFSGRQFSNSRSEMNVSTLELGDSALYLCASSEPDRATYEQYFGPGTRLTVT.

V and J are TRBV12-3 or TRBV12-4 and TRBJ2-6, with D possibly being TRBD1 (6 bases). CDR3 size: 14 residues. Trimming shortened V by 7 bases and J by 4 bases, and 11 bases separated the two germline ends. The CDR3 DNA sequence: TGTGCCAGCACCTGGACAGCCGGGGCCAACGTCCTGACTTTC. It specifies CASTWTAGANVLTF.

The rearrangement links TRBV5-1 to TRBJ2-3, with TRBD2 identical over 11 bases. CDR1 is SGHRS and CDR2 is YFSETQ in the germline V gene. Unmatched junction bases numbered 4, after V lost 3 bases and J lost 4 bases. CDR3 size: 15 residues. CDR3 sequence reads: CASSWQGLAADTQYF. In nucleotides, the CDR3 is TGCGCCAGCAGCTGGCAGGGACTAGCGGCAGATACGCAGTATTTT.

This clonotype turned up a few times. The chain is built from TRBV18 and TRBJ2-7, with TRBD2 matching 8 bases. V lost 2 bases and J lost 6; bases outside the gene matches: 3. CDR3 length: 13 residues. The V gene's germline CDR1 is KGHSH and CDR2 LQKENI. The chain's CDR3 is CASSPAGGGEQYF. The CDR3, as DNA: TGTGCCAGCTCACCAGCGGGGGGCGGCGAGCAGTACTTC.

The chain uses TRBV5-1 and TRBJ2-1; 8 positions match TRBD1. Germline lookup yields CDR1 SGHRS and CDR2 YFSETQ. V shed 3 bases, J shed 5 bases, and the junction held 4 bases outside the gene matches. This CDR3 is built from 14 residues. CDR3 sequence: CASSSRQGNNEQFF. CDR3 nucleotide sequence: TGCGCCAGCAGCTCTCGACAGGGGAACAATGAGCAGTTCTTC.

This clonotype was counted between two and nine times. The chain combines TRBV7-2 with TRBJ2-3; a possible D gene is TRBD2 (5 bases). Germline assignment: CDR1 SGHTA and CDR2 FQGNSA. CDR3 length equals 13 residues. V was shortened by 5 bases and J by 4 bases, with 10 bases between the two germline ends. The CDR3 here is CASSPLGPDTQYF. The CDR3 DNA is TGTGCCAGCAGCCCACTAGGTCCAGATACGCAGTATTTT.

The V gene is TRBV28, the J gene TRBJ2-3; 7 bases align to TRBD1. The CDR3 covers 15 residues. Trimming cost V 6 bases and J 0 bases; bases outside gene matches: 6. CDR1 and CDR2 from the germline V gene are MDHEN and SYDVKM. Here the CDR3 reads CASSSRDRSTDTQYF. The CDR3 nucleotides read TGTGCCAGCAGCTCCCGGGACAGAAGCACAGATACGCAGTATTTT.

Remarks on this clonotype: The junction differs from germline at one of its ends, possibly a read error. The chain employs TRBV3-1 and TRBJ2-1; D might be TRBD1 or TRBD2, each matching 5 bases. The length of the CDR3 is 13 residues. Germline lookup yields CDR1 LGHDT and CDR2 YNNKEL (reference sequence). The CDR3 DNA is TGTGCCAGCAGCCCCAGGTCGAGGGGTGAGCGGTTCTTC. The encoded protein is CASSPRSRGERFF.

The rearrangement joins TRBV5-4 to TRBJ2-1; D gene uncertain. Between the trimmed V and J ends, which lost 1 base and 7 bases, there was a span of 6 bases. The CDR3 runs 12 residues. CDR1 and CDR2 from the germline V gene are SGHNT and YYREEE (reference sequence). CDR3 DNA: TGTGCCAGCAGCTTGTACTGGAATGAGCAGTTCTTC. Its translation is CASSLYWNEQFF.

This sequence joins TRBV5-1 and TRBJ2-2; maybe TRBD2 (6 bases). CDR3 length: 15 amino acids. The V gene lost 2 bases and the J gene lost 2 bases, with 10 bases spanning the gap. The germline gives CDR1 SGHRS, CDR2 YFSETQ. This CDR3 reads CASSFGTYNTGELFF. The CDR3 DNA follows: TGCGCCAGCAGCTTTGGGACTTATAACACCGGGGAGCTGTTTTTT.

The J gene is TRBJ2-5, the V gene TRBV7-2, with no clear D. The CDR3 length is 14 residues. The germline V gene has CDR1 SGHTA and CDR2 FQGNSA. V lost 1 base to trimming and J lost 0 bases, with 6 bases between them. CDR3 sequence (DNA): TGTGCCAGCAGCTTAGACCGCAACCAAGAGACCCAGTACTTC. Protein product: CASSLDRNQETQYF.

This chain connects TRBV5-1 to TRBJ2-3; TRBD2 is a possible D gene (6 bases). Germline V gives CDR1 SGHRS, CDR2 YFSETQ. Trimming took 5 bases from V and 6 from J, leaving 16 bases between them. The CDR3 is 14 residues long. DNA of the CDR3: TGCGCCAGCAGGGGGGGAGCGACGAGGGATACGCAGTATTTT. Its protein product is CASRGGATRDTQYF.

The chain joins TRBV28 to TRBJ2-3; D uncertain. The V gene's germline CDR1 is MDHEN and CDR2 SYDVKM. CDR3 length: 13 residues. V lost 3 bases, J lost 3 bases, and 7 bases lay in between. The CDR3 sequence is CASSLIGTDTQYF. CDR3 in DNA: TGTGCCAGCAGTTTGATCGGTACAGATACGCAGTATTTT. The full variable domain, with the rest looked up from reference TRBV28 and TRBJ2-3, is DVKVTQSSRYLVKRTGEKVFLECVQDMDHENMFWYRQDPGLGLRLIYFSYDVKMKEKGDIPEGYSVSREKKERFSLILESASTNQTSMYLCASSLIGTDTQYFGPGTRLTVL.

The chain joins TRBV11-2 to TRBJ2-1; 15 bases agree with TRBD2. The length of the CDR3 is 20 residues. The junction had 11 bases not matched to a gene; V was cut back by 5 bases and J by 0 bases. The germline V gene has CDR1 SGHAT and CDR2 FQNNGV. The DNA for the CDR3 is TGTGCCAGCAGCCCCGAGAAGGGACTAGCGGGAGGCCTCTCCTACAATGAGCAGTTCTTC. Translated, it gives CASSPEKGLAGGLSYNEQFF.

The CDR3 sequence is CASSGAQLNTEAFF. As DNA, the CDR3 is TGTGCCAGCAGCGGAGCTCAGCTTAACACTGAAGCTTTCTTT. This chain connects TRBV9 to TRBJ1-1; D is ambiguous. The CDR3 is 14 amino acids. The germline gives CDR1 SGDLS, CDR2 YYNGEE. Trimming removed 3 bases from V and 2 bases from J, with 11 bases in between.

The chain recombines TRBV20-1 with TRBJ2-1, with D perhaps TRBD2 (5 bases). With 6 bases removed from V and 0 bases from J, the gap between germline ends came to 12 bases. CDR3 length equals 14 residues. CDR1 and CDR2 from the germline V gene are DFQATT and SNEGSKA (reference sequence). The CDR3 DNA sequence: TGCAGTGCAAGGCCGGGGAGCTCCTACAATGAGCAGTTCTTC. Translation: CSARPGSSYNEQFF.

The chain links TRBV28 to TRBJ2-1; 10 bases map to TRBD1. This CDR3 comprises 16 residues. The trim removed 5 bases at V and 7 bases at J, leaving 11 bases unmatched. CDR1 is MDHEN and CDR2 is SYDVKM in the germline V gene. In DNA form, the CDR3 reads TGTGCCAGCAGTCCACCGGGACAGGGGATCCTAAATGAGCAGTTCTTC. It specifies CASSPPGQGILNEQFF.

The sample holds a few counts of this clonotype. Written as DNA, the CDR3 is TGTGCCAGCAGCCTACGAGCGGCAGGGTCAGATACGCAGTATTTT. Encoded protein: CASSLRAAGSDTQYF. The V and J genes are TRBV5-5 and TRBJ2-3; D may be TRBD1 or TRBD2 (5 bases each). Trimming removed 4 bases at V and 4 bases at J, with 16 bases between. The CDR3 spans 15 residues. CDR1 and CDR2 (germline): SGHKS, YYEKEE (reference sequence).

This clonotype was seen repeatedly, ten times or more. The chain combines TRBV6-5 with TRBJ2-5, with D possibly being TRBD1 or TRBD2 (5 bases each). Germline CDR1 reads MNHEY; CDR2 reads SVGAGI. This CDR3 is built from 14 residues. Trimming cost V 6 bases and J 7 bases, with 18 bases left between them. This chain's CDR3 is CASRSSGRGGTQYF. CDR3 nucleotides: TGTGCCAGCAGGTCCTCCGGGCGTGGGGGGACCCAGTACTTC.

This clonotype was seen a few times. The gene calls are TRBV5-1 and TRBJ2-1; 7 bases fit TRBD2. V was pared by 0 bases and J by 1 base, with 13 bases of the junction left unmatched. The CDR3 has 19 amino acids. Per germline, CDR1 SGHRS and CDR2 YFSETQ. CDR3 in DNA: TGCGCCAGCAGCTTGGATCAGAGGCTAGCGGCCTTATCCTACAATGAGCAGTTCTTC. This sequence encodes CASSLDQRLAALSYNEQFF.